This T cell receptor beta chain was retrieved from a study of cytomegalovirus exposure and HLA in healthy donors. General observations from the study: The dataset shows that most TCR sequences were rare, while some public TCRs occurred in many donors. It was reported that the classifier diagnosed cytomegalovirus status with high specificity and sensitivity in both the original and validation cohorts. The authors enumerated 150 to 200 TCR beta chains as linked to cytomegalovirus. TCR clusters originating in the first cohort tended to co-occur in the 120 validation repertoires, according to a later analysis.

Comments on this clone: What it binds is unknown.

Assay: immunoSEQ multiplex PCR; the TCRdb copy retains only in-frame clones and omits some. The data contain around 74,000 clones, around four fifths of them singletons. The sequenced sample was PBMCs. The source is a man aged 25-40 years in good health and CMV-seronegative.

CDR3 nucleotides: TGTGCCAGCAGTCCCCGGGACAGTCGGTACGAGCAGTACGTC. Its protein is CASSPRDSRYEQYV. V gene TRBV27 combines with J gene TRBJ2-7; the match to TRBD1 covers 7 bases. The V and J ends lost 5 bases and 4 bases, in that order; junction bases with no gene match: 8. The CDR3 has 14 residues. Germline CDR1 reads MNHEY; CDR2 reads SMNVEV (reference sequence).